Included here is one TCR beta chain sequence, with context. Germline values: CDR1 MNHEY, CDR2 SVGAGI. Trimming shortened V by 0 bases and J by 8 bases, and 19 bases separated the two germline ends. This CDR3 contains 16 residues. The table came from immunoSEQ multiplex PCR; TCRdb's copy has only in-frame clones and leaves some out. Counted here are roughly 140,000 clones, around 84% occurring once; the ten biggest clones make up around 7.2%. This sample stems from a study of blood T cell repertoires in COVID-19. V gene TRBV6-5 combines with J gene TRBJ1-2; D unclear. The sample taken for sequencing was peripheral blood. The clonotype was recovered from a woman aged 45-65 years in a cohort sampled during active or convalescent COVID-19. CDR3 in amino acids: CASSYSLLQQNGGYTF. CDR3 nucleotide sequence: TGTGCCAGCAGTTACTCATTGCTCCAACAGAATGGCGGCTACACCTTC.